This TCR beta chain originates from a study of CD8+CD57+ T cells in acquired aplastic anemia. As for the study in general: Sorting CD4+ and CD8+ cells gave DNA averaging around 3 ug.

The V end lost 11 bases, the J end lost 1 base, and 11 bases lay between the germline ends. The CDR3 sequence is 12 residues long. Looked up from germline, CDR1 is WSHSY and CDR2 is SAAADI. Previously, flow cytometry had revealed CD8+CD57+ cell expansion in the patients chosen for sequencing. Patients had not yet gotten any therapy when their blood was taken for sampling. Study-wide findings and caveats: Patients and controls had in common twenty-nine CD8+ CDR3 sequences.

Investigators profiled TCR beta VDJ and CDR3 from genomic DNA template. TCRdb reprocessed the reads with MiXCR, giving one entry per CDR3 protein. The top ten clones hold over 2% of a sample with approximately 120,000 distinct CDR3 sequences, about 40% of them seen once. In the case of this clonotype: Its antigen is still unknown.

The chain uses TRBV10-2 and TRBJ2-5; D is tentatively TRBD1 or TRBD2 (6 bases each). The source of this sequence is a human donor with aplastic anemia. The material sequenced was sorted CD4+, CD8+, or CD8+CD57+ T cells (not recorded which) from PBMCs. The CDR3 sequence is CASGGLQETQYF. The CDR3, as DNA: TGCGCCTCCGGGGGCCTCCAAGAGACCCAGTACTTC.